This passage covers 8 T cell receptor beta chains from one sample sequenced in a study of blood T cell repertoires in COVID-19. TCRdb's table, derived via immunoSEQ multiplex PCR, lists solely in-frame clones and lacks some. The profile covers around 120,000 clones, with about nine tenths appearing a single time and 1.8% taken by the ten largest. The source material was peripheral blood. These TCRs come from a human donor with active COVID-19. The donor label of this sample is uncertain.

The V call is TRBV4-3, the J call TRBJ2-5, with 12 bases identical to TRBD2. Germline lookup yields CDR1 LGHNA and CDR2 YSLEER. The CDR3 is 15 residues long. V gave up 4 bases and J gave up 2 bases; unmatched junction bases: 2. Here the CDR3 reads CASSLGTSGQETQYF. The CDR3 DNA is TGCGCCAGCAGCCTCGGGACTAGCGGGCAAGAGACCCAGTACTTC.

This clone appeared once. This sequence joins TRBV19 and TRBJ1-6; 8 positions match TRBD1. V gave up 5 bases and J gave up 9 bases; unmatched junction bases: 9. The CDR3 runs to 15 residues. Germline CDR1 reads LNHDA; CDR2 reads SQIVND (reference sequence). In DNA, the CDR3 is TGTGCCAGTAGTTTCCTGGACAGGGAGGGTTCACCCCTCCACTTT. Its translation is CASSFLDREGSPLHF.

The genes are TRBV4-3 and TRBJ2-1; no clear D gene. Germline CDR1 and CDR2: LGHNA and YSLEER. The CDR3 is 13 residues long. The germline V and J ends were trimmed by 0 bases and 7 bases, with 7 bases remaining between them. CDR3 in amino acids: CASSQDPMNEQFF. For the CDR3, the DNA is TGCGCCAGCAGCCAAGATCCCATGAATGAGCAGTTCTTC.

The chain couples TRBV18 to TRBJ2-1, with D possibly being TRBD1 (7 bases). This CDR3 is built from 15 residues. V dropped 3 bases and J dropped 7 bases, with 16 bases sitting between them. Germline V gives CDR1 KGHSH, CDR2 LQKENI. The CDR3 loop is CASSPIVQGRNEQFF. In nucleotides, the CDR3 is TGTGCCAGCTCACCGATCGTACAGGGGAGGAATGAGCAGTTCTTC.

This clone was seen a single time. The chain uses TRBV5-8 and TRBJ2-4; D uncertain. This CDR3 contains 15 residues. CDR1 and CDR2 (germline): SGHTS, YDEGEE. V lost 0 bases, J lost 0 bases, and 7 bases lay in between. CDR3 bases: TGTGCCAGCAGCTTGGGCCAGATAGCCAAAAACATTCAGTACTTC. Amino acid sequence: CASSLGQIAKNIQYF.

The J gene is TRBJ2-1, the V gene TRBV7-2, with TRBD2 matching over 9 bases. Germline lookup yields CDR1 SGHTA and CDR2 FQGNSA. V dropped 5 bases and J dropped 0; count of bases not matched to a gene: 8. The CDR3 extends over 17 amino acids. The CDR3, as DNA: TGTGCCAGCAGCCAGCCTGGGCGGGGGGGCTCCTACAATGAGCAGTTCTTC. It specifies CASSQPGRGGSYNEQFF.

The V gene is TRBV3-1 (or the pseudogene TRBV3-2), the J gene TRBJ2-7, with D possibly being TRBD1 (6 bases). Germline V CDR1 and CDR2: LGHDT, YNNKEL (reference sequence). There are 12 residues in the CDR3. Trimming took off 6 bases at V and 6 bases at J, with 12 bases between the two ends. This CDR3 is CASRQGHAEQYF. CDR3 DNA: TGTGCCAGCAGACAGGGCCATGCCGAGCAGTACTTC.

This chain connects TRBV19 to TRBJ1-5; TRBD1 agrees at 9 bases. The J segment lost 4 bases and the V segment lost 6 bases, leaving 7 bases of the junction unmatched. This CDR3 region has 15 residues. Germline values: CDR1 LNHDA, CDR2 SQIVND (reference sequence). The CDR3 is CASRDGTGYNQPQHF. CDR3 sequence (DNA): TGTGCCAGTAGGGACGGGACAGGGTATAATCAGCCCCAGCATTTT. The whole variable domain, remainder taken from reference TRBV19 and TRBJ1-5, is DGGITQSPKYLFRKEGQNVTLSCEQNLNHDAMYWYRQDPGQGLRLIYYSQIVNDFQKGDIAEGYSVSREKKESFPLTVTSAQKNPTAFYLCASRDGTGYNQPQHFGDGTRLSIL.